Below are 14 T cell receptor beta chains sequenced from a single sample in a study of CD4 T cells in relation to SARS-CoV-2 and coronaviruses. Profiled with immunoSEQ multiplex PCR; TCRdb holds only in-frame clones, not every one. This table has about 36,000 clones, 77% appearing once. These receptors are not linked to any known antigen. Input material: memory CD4+ T cells from PBMCs, cultured in vitro. These receptors were collected from an adult with COVID-19.

This clone was picked up a small number of times. V gene TRBV7-8 combines with J gene TRBJ2-3; TRBD2 matches 7 bases. V dropped 2 bases and J dropped 2; count of bases not matched to a gene: 4. CDR3 length equals 15 residues. Germline V gene lookup returns CDR1 SGHVS and CDR2 FQNEAQ. CDR3 in amino acids: CASSLRSGNTDTQYF. CDR3 sequence (DNA): TGTGCCAGCAGCTTACGAAGCGGGAACACAGATACGCAGTATTTT.

The rearrangement uses TRBV7-2 and TRBJ2-7, with 7 bases fitting TRBD1. Germline assignment: CDR1 SGHTA and CDR2 FQGNSA. This CDR3 contains 14 residues. V lost 8 bases and J lost 0; bases outside the gene matches: 7. CDR3 sequence reads: CASLRDSNSYEQYF. CDR3 nucleotide sequence: TGTGCCAGCCTCCGGGACAGCAACTCCTACGAGCAGTACTTC.

The V and J genes are TRBV9 and TRBJ1-1; D may be TRBD1 (6 bases). V was clipped by 4 bases and J by 5 bases, with 12 bases between them. CDR3 length: 13 amino acids. From germline, CDR1 is SGDLS and CDR2 YYNGEE. CDR3 sequence: CASSTGGGTEAFF. CDR3 DNA sequence: TGTGCCAGCAGCACAGGAGGGGGAACTGAAGCTTTCTTT.

This chain joins TRBV28 and TRBJ2-7; 13 bases align to TRBD2. Trimming removed 5 bases from V and 4 bases from J; junction bases left unmatched: 2. The CDR3 consists of 14 residues. Germline CDR1 and CDR2: MDHEN and SYDVKM. For the CDR3, the DNA is TGTGCCAGCAGTGGACTAGCGGGAGTTTACGAGCAGTACTTC. It translates to CASSGLAGVYEQYF.

This clone has a handful of counts. The chain links TRBV15 to TRBJ2-2, with 10 bases aligning to TRBD2. Per the germline V gene, CDR1 is LNHNV and CDR2 is YYDKDF (reference sequence). After removal of 3 bases from V and 5 bases from J, the junction contained 6 bases not matched to a gene. The CDR3 length is 16 residues. The CDR3 is CATSSLAGARTGELFF. The CDR3 nucleotides are TGTGCCACCAGCAGTCTAGCGGGAGCTCGGACCGGGGAGCTGTTTTTT.

This chain uses TRBV11-2 with TRBJ1-1; D call uncertain. CDR1 is SGHAT, CDR2 FQNNGV, per germline. The CDR3 contains 14 residues. V was shortened by 5 bases and J by 4 bases, with 14 bases between the two germline ends. CDR3 sequence reads: CASSPPGLGTEAFF. The CDR3 DNA sequence: TGTGCCAGCAGCCCCCCGGGGTTGGGCACTGAAGCTTTCTTT.

The chain couples TRBV5-4 to TRBJ2-2, with 7 nucleotides matching TRBD1. The length of the CDR3 is 17 residues. Germline V CDR1 and CDR2: SGHNT, YYREEE (reference sequence). V lost 4 bases to trimming and J lost 1 base; unmatched junction nucleotides: 10. The CDR3 bases are TGTGCCAGCAGCCCGGACGGGACAGCACGGAACACCGGGGAGCTGTTTTTT. Amino acids: CASSPDGTARNTGELFF.

The chain links TRBV6-2 or TRBV6-3 to TRBJ2-2; 7 nucleotides line up with TRBD1. In germline, CDR1 is MNHEY, CDR2 SVGEGT. The CDR3 length is 16 residues. V gave up 5 bases and J gave up 3 bases; unmatched junction bases: 9. CDR3 region: CASSHYPGQYTGELFF. In nucleotides, the CDR3 is TGTGCCAGCAGTCACTATCCGGGACAGTACACCGGGGAGCTGTTTTTT.

The J gene is TRBJ2-1, the V gene TRBV28, with a weak D call TRBD2 (6 bases). The V gene's germline CDR1 is MDHEN and CDR2 SYDVKM. Trimming removed 3 bases at V and 4 bases at J, with 13 bases between. This CDR3 is built from 15 residues. The CDR3 sequence is CASSFSRDLYNEQFF. CDR3 DNA: TGTGCCAGCAGTTTCTCGCGGGACTTGTACAATGAGCAGTTCTTC.

This clone was observed a handful of times. This chain joins TRBV28 and TRBJ2-3; 9 nucleotides match TRBD2. The CDR3 has 13 amino acids. Germline assignment: CDR1 MDHEN and CDR2 SYDVKM. V lost 10 bases, J lost 2 bases, and 4 bases stayed unmatched. The CDR3 DNA reads as TGTGCCACCCGACTAGCGGCCACAGATACGCAGTATTTT. Translation gives CATRLAATDTQYF.

A word on this clone: This same CDR3 is encoded by further DNA sequences in the sample. The chain combines TRBV6-1 with TRBJ2-5; D could derive from TRBD1 or TRBD2 (5 bases each). The length of the CDR3 is 13 residues. V was trimmed by 3 bases and J by 7 bases, leaving 12 bases between them. Germline assignment: CDR1 MNHNS and CDR2 SASEGT. CDR3 DNA sequence: TGTGCCAGCAGTGATCGGGGCCAGGTGACCCAGTACTTC. Its protein is CASSDRGQVTQYF.

The rearrangement links TRBV5-1 to TRBJ2-5, with 11 bases matching TRBD2. The CDR3 is 14 residues long. Germline CDR1 is SGHRS and CDR2 is YFSETQ. Trimming took 3 bases from V and 4 from J; bases not matched to a gene: 2. In DNA, the CDR3 is TGCGCCAGCAGCTATACTAGCGGGAGAGAGACCCAGTACTTC. It is translated as CASSYTSGRETQYF.

This clone was recorded only once. The V and J genes are TRBV5-1 and TRBJ2-1; 10 bases match TRBD1. Losses at the gene ends were 6 bases for V and 8 bases for J; bases not matched to a gene: 8. Germline CDR1 is SGHRS and CDR2 is YFSETQ. The CDR3 spans 14 residues. As DNA, the CDR3 is TGCGCCAGCAAGTTGGGACAGGGGCTGGATGAGCAGTTCTTC. Its protein product is CASKLGQGLDEQFF.

The gene calls are TRBV7-6 and TRBJ1-6; TRBD1 is a possible D gene (5 bases). CDR1 SGHVS and CDR2 FNYEAQ come from the germline V gene. The CDR3 has 16 amino acids. V was pared by 0 bases and J by 8 bases, with 14 bases between. The CDR3 sequence is CASSLARRGGYSPLHF. The CDR3 DNA sequence: TGTGCCAGCAGCTTAGCGAGGCGGGGCGGGTATTCACCCCTCCACTTT. Combining the CDR3 with reference TRBV7-6 and TRBJ1-6 gives the whole variable domain GAGVSQSPRYKVTKRGQDVALRCDPISGHVSLYWYRQALGQGPEFLTYFNYEAQQDKSGLPNDRFSAERPEGSISTLTIQRTEQRDSAMYRCASSLARRGGYSPLHFGNGTRLTVT.